This T cell receptor (beta chain) was retrieved from a study of cytomegalovirus exposure and HLA in healthy donors listed by TCRdb under 2017. For context, the study as a whole: In an earlier analysis of 587 of the donors, about 270 Gb of sequence data and some 100 million unique TCR beta sequences from roughly 180 million T cells were reported. Using immunosequencing, the study profiled T cell repertoires from 666 subjects and related those repertoires to cytomegalovirus serostatus. An earlier analysis of 450 to 750 of the donors used high-throughput TCR beta sequencing to judge whether each TCR beta V gene segment behaved as functional or pseudogenic. In a later genetic analysis, genome-wide SNP genotypes for about 55% of the roughly 700 donors were used, and that subset was treated as a discovery cohort. Class I and class II HLA loci were covered by the typing at four-digit resolution. All discovery cohort repertoires had been generated on a single sequencing platform. An early release that covered fewer than 750 HLA-typed donors contained about 290 gigabases of sequencing data and approximately 85 million unique TCR sequences. To study patterns of TCR occurrence, a later analysis re-analyzed previously published TCR beta repertoires from around 670 donors and added high-resolution HLA genotyping. The later analysis used no new phenotypic data to find candidate immune exposures, relying instead on TCR beta sequences and their occurrence across donors. Of the 398 genotyped donors, about 80% fell in the genetic ancestry cluster associated with self-reported Caucasian donors. Among 398 genotyped donors of the cohort, an average of about 240,000 unique TCR beta nucleotide sequences was sequenced per donor, of which about 19% were non-productive. High-throughput TCR immunosequencing, statistical association of individual TCRs with disease status, and machine learning were combined to predict cytomegalovirus infection status. Donor age, sex, ethnicity and CMV serostatus were collected together with the repertoire data. The number of typed donors differed by locus: roughly 629-630 for A, B, C, DRB1 and DQB1; roughly 510 for DQA1; some 610 for DPA1; and around 470 for DPB1. Roughly 5 DR-DQ haplotypes were handled as single units for association and clustering, since linkage in the cohort was strong. The study was designed to test whether signatures of past pathogen exposure could be identified by cataloging public T cell receptors. Along with the roughly 700-subject first cohort, a separate validation cohort of over a hundred different subjects was used. Points the paper makes about the study in general: Most CMV-associated TCR beta chains appeared to be HLA-restricted in a later analysis, and the HLA associations seemed to be driven largely by CMV exposure. The sequencing pipeline was judged likely to have produced a cluster of highly shared sequence variants as a technical artifact. According to the authors, the approach could potentially be generalized to other disease states and immunological phenotypes. In a later analysis, TCR association rates were found to vary across HLA loci, with the most associated TCRs seen for DRB1 alleles and the fewest for HLA-C alleles. Compared with the approximately 670-donor mean, donors in an Asian-associated ancestry cluster had fewer N-insertions in productive TCRs, according to a later genetic analysis. Linkage disequilibrium might explain the correlated functional status among segregating V segments, but an unknown experimental factor could not be ruled out. A further reported finding was that TCR beta sequences accurately predicted the HLA-A and HLA-B alleles for most subjects in the first cohort. Some IMGT-functional V segments, including TRBV6-2 and TRBV6-3, could not be distinguished by the 87-base-pair reads and were therefore excluded. A few of the identified cytomegalovirus-associated TCR beta chains were confirmed in vitro to be specific for cytomegalovirus antigens. The presence/absence analyses assumed that sequencing depth was roughly uniform across donors, and that assumption may not be true. Because counts were too low, 15 or so rarely observed V segments, including chromosome 9 orphons, were excluded from the earlier analysis of a few hundred of the donors. Only TCR beta chains were sequenced in this cohort, and the absence of alpha or paired-chain data limited detectable features. In a later analysis, 16,951 TCR beta sequences were associated with specific HLA alleles at a false discovery rate of 0.05. Compared with equally common non-associated chains, HLA-associated TCR beta chains in a later analysis were more clonally expanded and had lower generation probabilities. An earlier analysis of some 560 of the donors showed that most TCR beta V segments appeared in productive rearrangements either about 87% or about 30% of the time, which broadly matched IMGT annotations. V-gene and J-gene trimming of TCR beta chains was associated with a missense DCLRE1C variant in a later genetic analysis, and the association was replicated in an independent cohort. In the study, some 180 TCR beta chains were listed as associated with cytomegalovirus. HLA typing was unavailable for some donors at each locus, so association tests used only the typed subset. According to a later analysis, parvovirus B19, influenza, CMV and Epstein-Barr virus appeared linked to several top co-occurrence clusters. For the cohort, immune exposure information was limited to CMV serostatus. Assigning TCR associations to individual alleles was difficult when HLA alleles, especially DR and DQ, strongly co-occurred. The classifier was reported to diagnose cytomegalovirus status with high specificity and sensitivity in both the original cohort and the validation cohort. Across donors, most TCR sequences were observed very rarely, whereas some public TCRs were present in many individuals.

From cysteine to phenylalanine, the CDR3 is 16 amino acids long. Here the CDR3 DNA is all that survives: 48 bases in frame from base 1. The junction carries 16 bases between V and J, which are trimmed by 0 bases and 8 bases respectively. Per the germline V gene, MGHRA is the CDR1 and YSYEKL is the CDR2. The receptor library was made with the immunoSEQ multiplex PCR assay. For the multiplex PCR, a mixture combining 60 forward primers for TCR Vbeta segments and 13 reverse primers for TCR Jbeta segments was used. The CDR3 region of rearranged TCR beta genes was amplified from genomic DNA with a multiplex PCR assay. On the Illumina HiSeq System, the amplified TCR beta libraries were sequenced as 87-base-pair reads. On the authors' methods: A later analysis tallied about 77 million unique TCR beta chains across the 666 repertoires, and about 10 million of those chains were shared by two or more donors. A nearest-neighbor algorithm error-corrected the raw reads and collapsed the reads into unique sequences, merging closely related sequences to remove PCR and sequencing errors. V, D and J gene segments were assigned by aligning CDR3 sequences to IMGT reference sequences. For a sequence to be retained, a match of at least six nucleotides was required to both a V gene segment and a J gene segment. Rearrangements were classified as productive when the CDR3 lacked stop codons and remained in frame with V and J, and all other rearrangements were classified as non-productive. CDR3 was defined according to IMGT convention as the region running from the second conserved V-encoded cysteine to the conserved J-encoded phenylalanine. In an earlier analysis of 500 to 650 of the donors, sequences lacking an unambiguous match to a single V gene segment were excluded. An earlier analysis of fewer than 650 of the donors classified V segments as functional when productive rearrangements were above 56.7% and as segregating when the standard deviation between donors was above 5%. A statistical classification framework was built to diagnose cytomegalovirus status from the catalog of TCR beta chain sequences. In a later analysis, V and J genes were assigned by comparing TCR nucleotide sequences against IMGT/GENE-DB human TR gene sequences. The TCRdist pipeline was used in a later analysis to assign CDR3 sequences and most-parsimonious VDJ recombination scenarios. In a later analysis, each TCR beta chain was defined by its CDR3 amino acid sequence together with its V-gene family, and reads lacking a unique V-gene family were excluded. As a way to deal with suspected cross-contamination and a sequencing artifact, a later analysis dropped roughly 600 nucleotide sequences that were highly shared and had low generation probability. In a later analysis, a clonal expansion index was calculated for each public chain from normalized within-repertoire ranks of inferred template counts. A later analysis computed generation probabilities with a VDJ recombination model fitted to out-of-frame rearrangements, and checked the results against IGoR. In a later analysis, hypergeometric tests were used to score TCR-TCR, TCR-HLA and TCR-CMV co-occurrence, with a repertoire-size bias correction applied to TCR pairs. False discovery rates were estimated in a later analysis by permuting HLA or CMV assignments 20 times. In a later analysis, co-occurring TCRs were grouped using DBSCAN, and TCRdist sequence similarity was added for clustering within HLA-allele-positive subsets. For co-occurrence clustering, repertoires with fewer than 30,000 or more than 120,000 public chains were excluded, along with roughly 5 repertoires with anomalous nucleotide sharing. The clones in this table, taken by TCRdb from immuneACCESS, are in-frame only. Not every clone is retained; where verified, under half of the shortfall comes from an unresolved V gene, and the cause of the rest is unknown. For V, J and clone size, that table is used; D and trimming come from the DNA. The sample table on file contains around 50,000 clones. The ten biggest clones cover about 6.7% of the sample.

Remarks on this clone: Its antigen remains unidentified.

In total, approximately 690 healthy bone marrow donors made up the cohort. Cohort members were all nominally healthy when sampled, although unrecorded immune exposures were likely present. The donor was CMV seronegative and belonged to the group of 380 or so seronegative cohort members. Every donor gave a peripheral blood sample, and the peripheral blood mononuclear cells from that sample were used for TCR beta sequencing. The Qiagen DNeasy Blood Extraction Kit was used to extract genomic DNA from the blood cell samples. Rearrangement joined TRBV4-1 to TRBJ1-4; 6 matching bases give a weak D call of TRBD1. The receptor's source is a middle-aged woman in good health and CMV-seronegative. The sample taken for sequencing was PBMCs. The CDR3 in this case is CASSQEGAGLGEKLFF. The DNA is TGCGCCAGCAGCCAAGAGGGGGCAGGGCTGGGAGAAAAACTGTTTTTT.